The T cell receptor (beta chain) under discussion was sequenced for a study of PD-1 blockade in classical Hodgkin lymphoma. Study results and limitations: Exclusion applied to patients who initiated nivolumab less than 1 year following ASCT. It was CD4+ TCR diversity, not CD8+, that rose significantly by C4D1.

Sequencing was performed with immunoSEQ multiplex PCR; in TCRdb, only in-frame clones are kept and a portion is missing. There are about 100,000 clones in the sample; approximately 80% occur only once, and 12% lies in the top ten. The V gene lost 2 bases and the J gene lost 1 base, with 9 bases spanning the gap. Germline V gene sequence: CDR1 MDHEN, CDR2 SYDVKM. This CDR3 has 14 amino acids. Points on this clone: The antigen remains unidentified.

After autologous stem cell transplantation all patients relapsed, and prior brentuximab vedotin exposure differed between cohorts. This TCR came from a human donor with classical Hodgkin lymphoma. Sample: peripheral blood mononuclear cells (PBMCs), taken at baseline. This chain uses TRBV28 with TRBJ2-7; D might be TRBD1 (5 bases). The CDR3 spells CASSLTGASYEQYF. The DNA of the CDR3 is TGTGCCAGCAGTTTAACAGGAGCATCCTACGAGCAGTACTTC. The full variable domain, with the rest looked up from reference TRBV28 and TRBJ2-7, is DVKVTQSSRYLVKRTGEKVFLECVQDMDHENMFWYRQDPGLGLRLIYFSYDVKMKEKGDIPEGYSVSREKKERFSLILESASTNQTSMYLCASSLTGASYEQYFGPGTRLTVT.